The 9 T cell receptor beta chains presented below share a single source sample, sequenced in a study of immune evolution from preneoplasia to lung adenocarcinoma. This table comes from immunoSEQ multiplex PCR, and its TCRdb copy is limited to in-frame clones, with some not included. The repertoire holds about 10,000 clones, with over 60% as singletons. The sequenced sample consisted of FFPE minimally invasive lung adenocarcinoma tissue. These receptor sequences come from a person aged 65 to 85 with lung adenocarcinoma. Some clones in this sample may be carry-over from other donors' samples.

V and J are TRBV9 and TRBJ1-1; D ambiguous. The CDR3 sequence is 14 residues long. V was pared by 0 bases and J by 0 bases, with 6 bases between. Germline CDR1 is SGDLS and CDR2 is YYNGEE. CDR3: CASSVDRLNTEAFF. Written as DNA, the CDR3 is TGTGCCAGCAGCGTAGACAGACTGAACACTGAAGCTTTCTTT.

V is TRBV13 and J is TRBJ2-1; D is ambiguous. The CDR3 totals 13 residues. CDR1 and CDR2 (germline): PRHDT, FYEKMQ (reference sequence). V was cut by 3 bases and J by 8 bases, with 11 bases left in between. Written as DNA, the CDR3 is TGTGCCAGCAGCTTCCCTGGGTTCGATGAGCAGTTCTTC. Protein product: CASSFPGFDEQFF.

The J gene is TRBJ2-7, the V gene TRBV7-9, with D unclear. V lost 1 base and J lost 3, with 7 bases in between. CDR3 length: 13 amino acids. Germline lookup yields CDR1 SEHNR and CDR2 FQNEAQ (reference sequence). CDR3 DNA: TGTGCCAGCAGCTTAGGGGCAGACTACGAGCAGTACTTC. This encodes CASSLGADYEQYF.

The chain links TRBV11-3 to TRBJ2-7; 9 bases line up with TRBD1. The germline V gene has CDR1 SGHNT and CDR2 YENEEA. CDR3 length equals 16 residues. V was pared by 3 bases and J by 4 bases, with 10 bases of the junction left unmatched. CDR3 coding DNA: TGTGCCAGCAGCTTGATGAGTACAGGGGGCGGGTACGAGCAGTACTTC. It translates to CASSLMSTGGGYEQYF.

The V gene is TRBV6-1, the J gene TRBJ1-5; 7 bases fit TRBD1. The junction had 5 bases not matched to a gene; V was cut back by 0 bases and J by 15 bases. Germline CDR1 MNHNS, CDR2 SASEGT. CDR3 length: 12 residues. Here the CDR3 reads CASSEAGGALHF. The CDR3 DNA reads TGTGCCAGCAGTGAAGCAGGGGGCGCGTTGCATTTT.

The rearrangement uses TRBV5-1 and TRBJ1-2, with TRBD1 matching over 8 bases. Germline V lookup: CDR1 SGHRS, CDR2 YFSETQ. The CDR3 extends over 15 amino acids. J was trimmed by 4 bases and V by 4 bases; bases with no gene match: 9. CDR3 protein: CASSRPGQELYGYTF. The CDR3 region has the DNA TGCGCCAGCAGCCGACCGGGACAGGAGCTCTATGGCTACACCTTC.

The chain uses TRBV5-4 and TRBJ1-2; 7 positions agree with TRBD1. The V gene end was trimmed by 0 bases and the J gene end by 7 bases; junction bases not matched to a gene: 9. From germline, CDR1 is SGHNT and CDR2 YYREEE (reference sequence). The CDR3 totals 15 residues. The CDR3 region is CASSLEAGGRGGYTF. In DNA, the CDR3 is TGTGCCAGCAGCTTGGAGGCAGGGGGGCGGGGTGGCTACACCTTC.

The genes are TRBV6-1 and TRBJ1-3; D remains unclear. Germline V lookup: CDR1 MNHNS, CDR2 SASEGT. This CDR3 comprises 15 residues. Between the trimmed V and J ends, which lost 4 bases and 0 bases, there was a span of 10 bases. CDR3 sequence (DNA): TGTGCCAGCAGTGCGGCCGGGAGCTCTGGAAACACCATATATTTT. Translated, it gives CASSAAGSSGNTIYF.

This chain links TRBV4-1 with TRBJ1-1; D unresolved. Germline V lookup: CDR1 MGHRA, CDR2 YSYEKL. This CDR3 spans 13 amino acids. Trimming left V 0 bases short and J 4 bases short, with 6 bases between. The CDR3 nucleotides read TGCGCCAGCAGCCAAGATTCGGGCACTGAAGCTTTCTTT. This codes for CASSQDSGTEAFF.